The rows below give T cell receptor beta chains drawn from one sample of a study of CXCR3-negative and CXCR3-positive naive CD8 T cells. Reanalyzing the 5' RACE reads, TCRdb keeps one entry per CDR3 protein, without DNA. Recorded here are roughly 5,000 distinct CDR3 sequences; the top ten clones represent around 2.5%. Sequenced input: naive CXCR3+ CD8+ T cells from blood. The receptors come from a human donor in good health. Some clones in this sample may be carry-over from other donors' samples. The CDR3 runs from the conserved cysteine through the conserved F or W. Clone sizes are given selectively: once, few, many, or a class where the clone is expanded.

j_call	clone_size	v_call	cdr3_aa
TRBJ1-1	.	TRBV7-3	CASSLGGGFMNTEAFF
TRBJ2-7	medium-sized	TRBV28	CASRPGRNTYEQYF
TRBJ1-3	.	TRBV27	CASSLLPISGNTIYF
TRBJ1-2	.	TRBV5-1	CASSPGEGYTF
TRBJ2-3	.	TRBV9	CASSGGDSTDTQYF
TRBJ2-5	.	TRBV5-6	CASREQPQETQYF
TRBJ2-5	.	TRBV7-9	CASSPTGSQETQYF
TRBJ2-7	medium-sized	TRBV3-1	CASSQDRGGPYEQYF
TRBJ1-1	.	TRBV29-1	CSISLGGTEAFF
TRBJ2-7	medium-sized	TRBV6-2/TRBV6-3	CASSSVLAGADEQYF
TRBJ2-1	.	TRBV20-1	CSARDGENNEQFF
TRBJ1-5	.	TRBV12-3/TRBV12-4	CASSLGHLQPQHF
TRBJ2-7	.	TRBV5-1	CASSFSRLAHYEQYF
TRBJ2-1	.	TRBV6-6	CASSYSRSTSGSYNEQFF
TRBJ2-3	medium-sized	TRBV15	CATSPDRGLDTQYF
TRBJ2-7	.	TRBV13	CASSHRTREQYF
TRBJ2-1	.	TRBV5-1	CASSLVSPVNEQFF
TRBJ2-7	medium-sized	TRBV5-1	CASSSTGASSYEQYF
TRBJ2-1	.	TRBV19	CASSPWTGGHNEQFF
TRBJ2-7	.	TRBV6-5	CASSYRDRGYEQYF
TRBJ1-4	medium-sized	TRBV7-9	CASSLTQGAREKLFF
TRBJ2-3	.	TRBV20-1	CSASDLKKSTDTQHF
TRBJ2-3	.	TRBV29-1	CSLRPGGPTDTQYF
TRBJ2-1	.	TRBV7-8	CASSLALIQTYNEQFF
TRBJ2-7	medium-sized	TRBV27	CASSLSAGGYEQYF
TRBJ2-1	medium-sized	TRBV3-1	CASSQTGLAGEFYSYNEQFF